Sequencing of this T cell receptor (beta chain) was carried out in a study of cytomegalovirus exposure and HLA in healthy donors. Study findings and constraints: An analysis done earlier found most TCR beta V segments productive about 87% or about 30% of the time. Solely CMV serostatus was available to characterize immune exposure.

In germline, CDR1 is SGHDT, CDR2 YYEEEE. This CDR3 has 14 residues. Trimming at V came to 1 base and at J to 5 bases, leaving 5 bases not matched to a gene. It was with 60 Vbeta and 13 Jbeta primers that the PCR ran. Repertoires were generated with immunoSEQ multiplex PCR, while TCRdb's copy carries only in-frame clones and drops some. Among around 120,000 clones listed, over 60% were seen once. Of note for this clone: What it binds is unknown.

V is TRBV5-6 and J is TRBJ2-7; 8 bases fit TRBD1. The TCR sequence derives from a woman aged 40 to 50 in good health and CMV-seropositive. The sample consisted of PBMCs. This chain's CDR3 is CASSLQGAHHEQYF. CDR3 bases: TGTGCCAGCAGCTTGCAGGGGGCGCATCACGAGCAGTACTTC. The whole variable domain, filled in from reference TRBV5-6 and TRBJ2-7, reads DAGVTQSPTHLIKTRGQQVTLRCSPKSGHDTVSWYQQALGQGPQFIFQYYEEEERQRGNFPDRFSGHQFPNYSSELNVNALLLGDSALYLCASSLQGAHHEQYFGPGTRLTVT.